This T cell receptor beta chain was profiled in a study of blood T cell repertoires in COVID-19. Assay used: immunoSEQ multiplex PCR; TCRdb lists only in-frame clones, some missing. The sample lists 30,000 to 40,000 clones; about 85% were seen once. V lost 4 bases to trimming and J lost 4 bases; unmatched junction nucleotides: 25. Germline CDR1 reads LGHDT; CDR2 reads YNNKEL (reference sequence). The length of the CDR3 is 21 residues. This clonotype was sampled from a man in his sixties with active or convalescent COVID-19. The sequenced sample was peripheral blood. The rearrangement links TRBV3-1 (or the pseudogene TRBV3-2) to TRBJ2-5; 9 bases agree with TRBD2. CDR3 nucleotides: TGTGCCAGCAGCCTTCATCTCCGGAGCGGTCTAGCGGGGAATAAAGGAGAGACCCAGTACTTC. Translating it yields CASSLHLRSGLAGNKGETQYF.